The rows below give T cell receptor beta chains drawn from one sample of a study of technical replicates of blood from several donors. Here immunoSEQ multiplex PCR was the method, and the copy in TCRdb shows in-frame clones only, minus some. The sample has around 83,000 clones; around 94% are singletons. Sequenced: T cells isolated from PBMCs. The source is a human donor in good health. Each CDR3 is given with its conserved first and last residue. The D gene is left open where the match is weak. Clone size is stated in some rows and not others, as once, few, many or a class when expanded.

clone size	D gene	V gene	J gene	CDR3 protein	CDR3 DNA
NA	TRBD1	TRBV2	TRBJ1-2	CASRLGQGKRYGYTF	TGTGCCAGCAGACTCGGACAGGGGAAACGCTATGGCTACACCTTC
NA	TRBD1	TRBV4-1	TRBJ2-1	CASSPRGRTGRNEQFF	TGCGCCAGCAGCCCCAGGGGCAGGACAGGGAGAAATGAGCAGTTCTTC
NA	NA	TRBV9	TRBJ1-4	CASSARFGAGSEKLFF	TGTGCCAGCAGCGCCCGGTTCGGAGCCGGGAGTGAAAAACTGTTTTTT
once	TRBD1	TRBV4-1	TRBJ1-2	CASSQGQGTYGYTF	TGCGCCAGCAGCCAAGGACAGGGTACCTATGGCTACACCTTC
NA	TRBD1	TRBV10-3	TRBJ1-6	CAISEIGQGANSPLHF	TGTGCCATCAGTGAAATCGGGCAGGGGGCGAATTCACCCCTCCACTTT
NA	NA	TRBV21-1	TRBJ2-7	CASSKGPRNEQYF	TGTGCCAGCAGCAAAGGGCCTAGAAACGAGCAGTACTTC
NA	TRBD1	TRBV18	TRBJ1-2	CASSPGQGAYYGYTF	TGTGCCAGCTCACCTGGACAGGGGGCTTACTATGGCTACACCTTC
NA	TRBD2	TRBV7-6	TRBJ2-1	CASSRGLAEYNEQFF	TGTGCCAGCAGCCGTGGACTAGCGGAGTACAATGAGCAGTTCTTC
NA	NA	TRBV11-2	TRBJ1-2	CASSLVPANGYTF	TGTGCCAGCAGCTTAGTCCCAGCGAATGGCTACACCTTC
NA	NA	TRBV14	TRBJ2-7	CASSQGQSPTYEQYF	TGTGCCAGCAGCCAAGGACAGTCCCCTACCTACGAGCAGTACTTC
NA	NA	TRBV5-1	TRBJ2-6	CASSMGQRTGANVLTF	TGCGCCAGCAGCATGGGACAAAGGACTGGGGCCAACGTCCTGACTTTC
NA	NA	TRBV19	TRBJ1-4	CASSITSHEKLFF	TGTGCCAGTAGTATAACTTCTCATGAAAAACTGTTTTTT
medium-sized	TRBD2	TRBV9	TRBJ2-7	CASSVAGGGGYEQYF	TGTGCCAGCAGCGTAGCTGGCGGGGGGGGCTACGAGCAGTACTTC
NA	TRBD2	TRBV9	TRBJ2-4	CASSATSGLAKNIQYF	TGTGCCAGCAGCGCCACTAGCGGGCTAGCCAAAAACATTCAGTACTTC
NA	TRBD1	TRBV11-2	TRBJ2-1	CASSFTGGFLNSKDNEQFF	TGTGCCAGCAGCTTTACAGGGGGCTTCCTGAACTCCAAAGACAATGAGCAGTTCTTC
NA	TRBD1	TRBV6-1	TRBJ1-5	CASSEFTGDNQPQHF	TGTGCCAGCAGTGAGTTTACAGGGGATAATCAGCCCCAGCATTTT
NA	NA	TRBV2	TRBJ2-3	CASRSGLSTDTQYF	TGTGCCAGCAGATCTGGGCTTAGCACAGATACGCAGTATTTT
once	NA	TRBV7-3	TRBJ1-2	CASSFSIPSNTGYTF	TGTGCCAGCAGCTTTTCAATTCCCTCGAACACTGGCTACACCTTC
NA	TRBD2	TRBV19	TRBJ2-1	CASRKSGTSFQFF	TGTGCCAGTAGAAAAAGCGGGACTAGCTTTCAGTTCTTC
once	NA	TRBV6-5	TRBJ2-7	CASTSNRRGGYEQYF	TGTGCCAGCACCTCGAATCGGAGGGGGGGGTACGAGCAGTACTTC
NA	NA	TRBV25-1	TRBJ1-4	CASSEKQGLVEKLFF	TGTGCCAGCAGTGAAAAACAGGGTTTAGTCGAAAAACTGTTTTTT
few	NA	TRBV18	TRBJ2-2	CASSPLSTGELFF	TGTGCCAGCTCACCGTTGAGCACCGGGGAGCTGTTTTTT
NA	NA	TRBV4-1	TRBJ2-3	CASRRGNEDTQYF	TGCGCCAGCAGGAGGGGGAATGAAGATACGCAGTATTTT
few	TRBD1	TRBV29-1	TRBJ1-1	CSALGQGAVTEAFF	TGCAGCGCATTGGGACAGGGGGCAGTGACTGAAGCTTTCTTT
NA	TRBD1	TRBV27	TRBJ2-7	CASSLTGDKDEQYF	TGTGCCAGCAGTCTAACAGGGGACAAGGACGAGCAGTACTTC
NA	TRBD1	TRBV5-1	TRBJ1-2	CASTGTGLRGYTF	TGCGCCAGCACCGGGACAGGATTAAGGGGCTACACCTTC
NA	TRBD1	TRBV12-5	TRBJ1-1	CASGLVLGQGTEAFF	TGTGCTAGTGGTTTGGTATTGGGACAGGGGACTGAAGCTTTCTTT
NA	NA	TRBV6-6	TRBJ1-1	CASSYEENTEAFF	TGTGCCAGCAGTTACGAGGAGAACACTGAAGCTTTCTTT
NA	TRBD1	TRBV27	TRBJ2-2	CASSSPIRQGNTGELFF	TGTGCCAGCAGTTCCCCTATACGACAGGGGAACACCGGGGAGCTGTTTTTT
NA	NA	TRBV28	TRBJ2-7	CASGREQYF	TGTGCCAGCGGCAGGGAGCAGTACTTC
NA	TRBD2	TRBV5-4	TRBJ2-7	CASSLGLAGMYEQYF	TGTGCCAGCAGCTTGGGGTTAGCGGGGATGTACGAGCAGTACTTC
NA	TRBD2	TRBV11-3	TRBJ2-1	CASSPIGTSGGRNEQFF	TGTGCCAGCAGCCCCATCGGGACTAGCGGGGGGCGGAATGAGCAGTTCTTC
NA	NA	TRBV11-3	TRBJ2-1	CASSLAPYNNEQFF	TGTGCCAGCAGCTTAGCCCCTTATAACAATGAGCAGTTCTTC
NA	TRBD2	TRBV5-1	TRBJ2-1	CASSPLAASGSGHEQFF	TGCGCCAGCAGCCCCCTCGCGGCTAGCGGGAGCGGCCATGAGCAGTTCTTC
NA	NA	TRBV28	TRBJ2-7	CASRGLSGSFSYEQYF	TGTGCCAGCAGGGGCCTTAGCGGAAGCTTCTCCTACGAGCAGTACTTC
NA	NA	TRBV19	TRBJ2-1	CASSDRQSSYNEQFF	TGTGCCAGTAGTGACCGACAGAGCTCCTACAATGAGCAGTTCTTC
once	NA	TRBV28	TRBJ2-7	CASSPQGPLYEQYF	TGTGCCAGCAGTCCTCAGGGGCCTCTCTACGAGCAGTACTTC
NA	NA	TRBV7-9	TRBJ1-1	CASSPRDTEAFF	TGTGCCAGCAGCCCGAGGGACACTGAAGCTTTCTTT
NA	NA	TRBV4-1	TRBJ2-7	CASSQGAGFSYEQYF	TGCGCCAGCAGCCAAGGGGCAGGGTTCTCCTACGAGCAGTACTTC
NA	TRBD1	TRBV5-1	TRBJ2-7	CASSQDRDYEQYF	TGCGCCAGCAGCCAAGACAGGGACTACGAGCAGTACTTC
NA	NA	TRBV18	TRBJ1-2	CASSPYGGVNYGYTF	TGTGCCAGCTCACCCTATGGGGGGGTTAACTATGGCTACACCTTC
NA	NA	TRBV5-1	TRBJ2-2	CASSLGSGPGELFF	TGCGCCAGCAGCTTGGGTTCAGGTCCCGGGGAGCTGTTTTTT
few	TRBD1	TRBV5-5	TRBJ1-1	CASSSRDSHTEAFF	TGTGCCAGCAGCTCTCGGGACAGCCACACTGAAGCTTTCTTT
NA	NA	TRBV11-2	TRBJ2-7	CASSFRDNSYEQYF	TGTGCCAGCAGCTTTCGGGACAACTCCTACGAGCAGTACTTC
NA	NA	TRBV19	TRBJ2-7	CASSTYQGRHEQYF	TGTGCCAGTAGTACTTACCAGGGGAGACACGAGCAGTACTTC
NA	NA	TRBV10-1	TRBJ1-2	CASSARVNYGYTF	TGCGCCAGCAGTGCCAGGGTTAACTATGGCTACACCTTC
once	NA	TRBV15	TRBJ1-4	CATRRTNEKLFF	TGTGCTACACGGAGGACTAATGAAAAACTGTTTTTT
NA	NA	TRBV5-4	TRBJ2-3	CASSAGGPDTQYF	TGTGCCAGCAGCGCAGGCGGGCCAGATACGCAGTATTTT
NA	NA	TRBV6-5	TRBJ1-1	CASSQTVMNTEAFF	TGTGCCAGCAGTCAAACGGTGATGAACACTGAAGCTTTCTTT